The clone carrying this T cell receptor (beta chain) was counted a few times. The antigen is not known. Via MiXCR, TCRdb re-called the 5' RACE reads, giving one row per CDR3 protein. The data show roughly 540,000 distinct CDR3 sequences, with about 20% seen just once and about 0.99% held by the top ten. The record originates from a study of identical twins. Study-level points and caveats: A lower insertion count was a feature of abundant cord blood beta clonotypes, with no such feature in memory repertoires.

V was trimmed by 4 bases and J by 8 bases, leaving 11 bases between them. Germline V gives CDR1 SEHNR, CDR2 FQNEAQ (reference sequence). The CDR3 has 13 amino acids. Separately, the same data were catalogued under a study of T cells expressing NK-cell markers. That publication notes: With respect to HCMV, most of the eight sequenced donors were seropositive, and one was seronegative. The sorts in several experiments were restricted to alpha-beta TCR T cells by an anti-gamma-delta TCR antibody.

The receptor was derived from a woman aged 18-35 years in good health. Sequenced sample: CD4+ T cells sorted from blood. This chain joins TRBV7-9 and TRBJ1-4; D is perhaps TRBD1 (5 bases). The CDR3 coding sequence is TGTGCCAGCAGCTGGGGCGCAGGGGAAAAACTGTTTTTT. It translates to CASSWGAGEKLFF.